This section outlines one TCR beta chain sequence together with its context. The sample is drawn from a study of control samples from healthy donors and cancer patients. Germline assignment: CDR1 LNHDA and CDR2 SQIVND (reference sequence). CDR3 length: 15 amino acids. With 5 bases removed from V and 5 bases from J, the gap between germline ends came to 16 bases. Repertoires were generated with immunoSEQ multiplex PCR, while TCRdb's copy carries only in-frame clones and drops some. This table has some 130,000 clones, roughly 91% appearing once. The source material was PBMCs. This receptor was identified in a man aged 45 to 65 with head and neck cancer. The chain employs TRBV19 and TRBJ1-5, with D hard to call. CDR3 DNA: TGTGCCAGTAGTTGGTCAGGTGGTTTAGATCAGCCCCAGCATTTT. Translated: CASSWSGGLDQPQHF.